The present T cell receptor beta chain was sequenced within a study of patients with pleural tuberculosis (dated by TCRdb to between 2012 and 2015). There are many counts of this clonotype. This clone's antigen is unknown. No base quality values were provided; no much bigger clone lies one nucleotide off. Instrument on record: Illumina Genome Analyzer IIx. In-frame beta chains were kept once TCRdb had trimmed the public reads at Q25 with fastp and called clones with MiXCR. Merged by CDR3 protein, the rows form single entries marked with the most common genes and DNA. In this sample the table shows tens of thousands of distinct CDR3 sequences, 6% to 8% of which occur a single time. About 16% of the sample comes from the top ten. The sequence came from a human donor with pleural tuberculosis.

CDR3 sequence: CSARGAVGETQYF. DNA sequence: TGCAGTGCTAGGGGAGCGGTGGGAGAGACCCAGTACTTC. This sequence uses TRBV20-1 and TRBJ2-5; TRBD2 is a weak D gene call, 5 bases matching. CDR1 and CDR2 (DFQATT, SNEGSKA) derive from the germline V gene (reference sequence). V loses 3 bases of germline sequence and J loses 4 bases, and the interval between the two ends is 12 bases. The CDR3 sequence holds 13 residues, the cysteine and phenylalanine included. Solely the CDR3 DNA is kept, with 39 bases framed from the first base.